One and the same sample provided the 3 T cell receptor beta chains below, sequenced in a study of cytomegalovirus exposure and HLA in healthy donors. A multiplex PCR was run with 60 Vbeta primers and 13 Jbeta primers. This table comes from immunoSEQ multiplex PCR, and its TCRdb copy is limited to in-frame clones, with some not included. The table has roughly 100,000 clones, 75% to 80% seen once. Sequenced sample: PBMCs. These receptor sequences come from a man aged 60 to 69 in good health and CMV-seropositive.

The count of this clone is one. The junction departs from the called germline gene at one end, perhaps through a read error. V usage is TRBV7-9 and J usage is TRBJ1-1; 8 bases fit TRBD1. The CDR3 totals 14 residues. Germline V gene sequence: CDR1 SEHNR, CDR2 FQNEAQ (reference sequence). The CDR3 sequence: CSSSSQGGNTEAFF. The CDR3 DNA sequence: TGTTCCAGCAGCTCACAGGGGGGGAACACTGAAGCTTTCTTT.

The V gene is TRBV6-6, the J gene TRBJ1-3; D may be TRBD1 (5 bases). CDR1 is MNHNY and CDR2 is SVGAGI in the germline V gene (reference sequence). Trimming took off 6 bases at V and 0 bases at J, with 9 bases between the two ends. The CDR3 covers 14 residues. The CDR3 loop is CASSRDSSGNTIYF. DNA of the CDR3: TGTGCCAGCAGCCGAGACAGCTCTGGAAACACCATATATTTT.

The V gene is TRBV5-1, the J gene TRBJ2-7; possibly TRBD1 for D (5 bases). The CDR3 totals 15 residues. V shed 0 bases and J shed 3 bases, with 13 bases lying between them. The germline gives CDR1 SGHRS, CDR2 YFSETQ. CDR3 bases: TGCGCCAGCAGCTTGGGGCAGGGTGTAGTCTACGAGCAGTACTTC. Translated, it gives CASSLGQGVVYEQYF. The full variable domain, completed using reference TRBV5-1 and TRBJ2-7, is KAGVTQTPRYLIKTRGQQVTLSCSPISGHRSVSWYQQTPGQGLQFLFEYFSETQRNKGNFPGRFSGRQFSNSRSEMNVSTLELGDSALYLCASSLGQGVVYEQYFGPGTRLTVT.